This TCR beta chain was found in a study of cytomegalovirus exposure and HLA in healthy donors. The PCR was carried out with 60 Vbeta primers and 13 Jbeta primers. Profiling relied on immunoSEQ multiplex PCR, and the TCRdb table lists in-frame clones only, not all of them. Of 100,000 to 150,000 clones listed, about 63% were seen once; the top ten hold 1.6%. Germline trimming cut 10 bases from V and 0 bases from J; bases unmatched to any gene: 11. The germline CDR1 and CDR2 sequences are WSHSY and SAAADI. The CDR3 covers 15 residues. The receptor was isolated from a man aged 25-45 years in good health and CMV-seropositive. Source material: PBMCs. This chain connects TRBV10-2 to TRBJ1-1, with 7 bases aligning to TRBD1. CDR3 region: CATRARTGMNTEAFF. The CDR3 DNA follows: TGCGCCACCAGAGCCAGGACAGGAATGAACACTGAAGCTTTCTTT.